This TCR beta chain was captured by sequencing in a study of blood T cell repertoires in COVID-19. Study context: Donors in the United States, Italy and Spain gave samples during acute or convalescent COVID-19.

Authors' processing steps: Amplifying reference gene primers gave estimates of nucleated cell counts. Clones were sequenced by immunoSEQ multiplex PCR, and TCRdb holds only the in-frame ones, with some missing. That table supplies the V and J calls and clone size; D and trimming were determined from the DNA. The table shows 270,000 or so clones, with 75% to 90% occurring only once. Looked up from germline, CDR1 is SGHRS and CDR2 is YFSETQ. Trimming shortened V by 6 bases and J by 1 base, and 12 bases separated the two germline ends. This CDR3 spans 14 amino acids. This rearrangement joins TRBV5-1 to TRBJ2-3; D may be TRBD2 (5 bases). The sample comprised peripheral blood. The TCR was taken from a woman aged 40 to 50 who had recovered from COVID-19. The CDR3 DNA is TGCGCCAGCACCCGGGGTCGGGGCACAGATACGCAGTATTTT. Translation: CASTRGRGTDTQYF. Full variable domain (remainder filled in from reference TRBV5-1 and TRBJ2-3): KAGVTQTPRYLIKTRGQQVTLSCSPISGHRSVSWYQQTPGQGLQFLFEYFSETQRNKGNFPGRFSGRQFSNSRSEMNVSTLELGDSALYLCASTRGRGTDTQYFGPGTRLTVL.